This T cell receptor beta chain was observed in a study of STAT3 mutations in large granular lymphocyte leukemia (dated by TCRdb to between 2018 and 2021). At the level of the whole study: In roughly half of the longitudinally sequenced T-LGLL patients, canonical activating STAT3 mutations were detected. Over half of the T-LGLL patients were given one or more immunosuppressive therapy regimens, and 40% of those treated had a hematologic response. Patients with T-cell large granular lymphocyte leukemia underwent serial deep sequencing of TCRbeta CDR3 and STAT3 to reconstruct clonal hierarchy and dynamics. From an initial cohort of hundreds of LGL patients, roughly 20 representative T-LGLL cases were chosen for longitudinal sequencing of TCRbeta and STAT3. As controls, the study also included longitudinal sequencing of a couple of patients with natural killer LGL leukemia. On average, sequencing was done at under 5 time points per patient, with the number of samplings ranging from 2 to 8. The study at large found these results: Linking therapy response to changes in TCR clonal burden was complicated by variable intervals between samplings and by differing treatment regimens. Because no samples were available when a clone first appeared, clonal expansion was inferred from samplings taken at other points. Because codominant clonotypes persisted in some patients, a small but highly pathogenic clone may have been missed. TCR clonotype switching after therapy was observed in 6 of 18 patients, and all newly emerging clones were found to be STAT3 wild type. All T-LGLL patients had at least one immunodominant TCRbeta clonotype, and roughly half had multiple immunodominant subclonotypes. The burden of the dominant TCR clone was higher than the STAT3 mutant burden in several patients, which suggests that the STAT3 mutation arose secondarily inside a clone that had already expanded.

V is cut by 1 base and J by 2 bases, and the space between the germline ends is 9 bases. CDR1 SGHTA and CDR2 FQGNSA were looked up in the germline V gene. The CDR3 runs 15 amino acids, cysteine and phenylalanine included. CDR3 DNA is the only sequence kept; it has 45 bases, read in frame from the first base. On this clone itself: The target of this receptor is not known. No base qualities exist here, and no much larger clone lies one base off it.

DNA was extracted from blood mononuclear cells, with the same DNA used for both TCR and STAT3 sequencing. TCRbeta libraries were sequenced on an Illumina MiSeq, averaging around 40,000 productive templates per sample. Multiplex PCR amplification was used to generate TCRbeta CDR3 libraries with the immunoSEQ assay. The authors' pipeline ran thus. Repertoire diversity was calculated as previously defined, with values near 0 taken to indicate extremely monoclonal samples. As stored in TCRdb, this immuneACCESS dataset retains in-frame rearrangements with V and J assigned. A fraction of the clones does not appear; measured against another copy, unresolved V genes explain less than half of the discrepancy, and the remainder lacks a known reason. From that table come the V and J calls and clone size; the DNA was used to work out D and trimming. The sample table contains around 26,000 clones; only one count was recorded for approximately 94% of them. The ten largest clones capture around 7.1% of the sample.

The chain couples TRBV7-2 to TRBJ1-5, with the D gene uncertain. This clonotype originated in a man aged 40-49 years with T-cell large granular lymphocyte leukemia. Some clones in this sample may be carry-over from other donors' samples. The age is the age at diagnosis. Sequencing was carried out using peripheral blood mononuclear cells. The bases are TGTGCCAGCAGCTTAGTGGGGTTGGGCAATCAGCCCCAGCATTTT. The translation is CASSLVGLGNQPQHF.